This TCR beta chain came from a study of cytomegalovirus exposure and HLA in healthy donors. The wider study: Early release data held approximately 81 million unique TCRs from HLA-typed donors. Findings and caveats of the study: Testing in vitro showed a few CMV-associated chains specific for CMV antigens. It was reported in a later analysis that an Asian-associated ancestry cluster showed fewer N-insertions than the approximately 670-donor mean. It was taken for granted in presence/absence analyses that sequencing depth across donors was roughly uniform.

In the case of this clone: Antigen: not known.

V was trimmed by 2 bases and J by 6 bases, leaving 11 bases between them. Germline V lookup: CDR1 SGHDT, CDR2 YYEEEE. The CDR3 covers 14 residues. 60 Vbeta and 13 Jbeta primers were used in PCR. Measured with immunoSEQ multiplex PCR; TCRdb has only the in-frame clones, and not every one. The data contain approximately 160,000 clones, roughly two thirds of them singletons. The sequenced sample consisted of PBMCs. The chain combines TRBV5-6 with TRBJ2-2, with a possible D match to TRBD1 (5 bases). The TCR sequence derives from a woman aged 18-30 years in good health and CMV-seropositive. For the CDR3, the DNA is TGTGCCAGCAGCTTCGGTGACAGCCCCGGGGAGCTGTTTTTT. This translates into CASSFGDSPGELFF.